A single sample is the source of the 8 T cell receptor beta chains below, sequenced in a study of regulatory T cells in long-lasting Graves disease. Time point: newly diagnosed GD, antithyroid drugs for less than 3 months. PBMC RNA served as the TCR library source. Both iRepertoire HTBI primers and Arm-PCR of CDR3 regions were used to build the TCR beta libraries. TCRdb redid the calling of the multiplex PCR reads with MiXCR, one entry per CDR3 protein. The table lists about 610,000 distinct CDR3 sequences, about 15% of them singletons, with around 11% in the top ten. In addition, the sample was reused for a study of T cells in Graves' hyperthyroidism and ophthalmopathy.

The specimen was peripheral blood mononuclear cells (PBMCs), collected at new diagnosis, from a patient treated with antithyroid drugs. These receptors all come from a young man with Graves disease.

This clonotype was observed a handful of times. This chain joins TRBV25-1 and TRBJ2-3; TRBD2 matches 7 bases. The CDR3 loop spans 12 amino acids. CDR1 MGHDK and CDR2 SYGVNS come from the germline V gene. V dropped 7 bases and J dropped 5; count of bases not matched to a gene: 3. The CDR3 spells CASTLAGDTQYF. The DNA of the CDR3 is TGTGCCAGCACATTAGCGGGAGATACGCAGTATTTT.

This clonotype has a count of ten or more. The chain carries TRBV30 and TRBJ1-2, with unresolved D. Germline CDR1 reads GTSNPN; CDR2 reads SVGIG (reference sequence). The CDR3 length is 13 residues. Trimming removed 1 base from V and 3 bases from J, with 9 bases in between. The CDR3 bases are TGTGCCTGGAGTGACATCGGCGACTATGGCTACACCTTC. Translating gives CAWSDIGDYGYTF. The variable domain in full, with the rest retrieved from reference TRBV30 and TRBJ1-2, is SQTIHQWPATLVQPVGSPLSLECTVEGTSNPNLYWYRQAAGRGLQLLFYSVGIGQISSEVPQNLSASRPQDRQFILSSKKLLLSDSGFYLCAWSDIGDYGYTFGSGTRLTVV.

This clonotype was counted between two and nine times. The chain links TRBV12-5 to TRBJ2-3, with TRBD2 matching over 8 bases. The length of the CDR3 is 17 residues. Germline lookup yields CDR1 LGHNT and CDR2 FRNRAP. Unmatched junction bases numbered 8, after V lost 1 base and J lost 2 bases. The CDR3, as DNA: TGTGCTAGTGGTTTGGGCTCCGTAGCGGGGATCACAGATACGCAGTATTTT. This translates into CASGLGSVAGITDTQYF.

Written as DNA, the CDR3 is TGTGCCAGCTCACGACAGGGGGCGACGGGAAACACCATATATTTT. This gives the protein CASSRQGATGNTIYF. The chain carries TRBV12-3 or TRBV12-4 and TRBJ1-3; 10 positions match TRBD1. The CDR3 loop spans 15 amino acids. V dropped 8 bases and J dropped 4; count of bases not matched to a gene: 8.

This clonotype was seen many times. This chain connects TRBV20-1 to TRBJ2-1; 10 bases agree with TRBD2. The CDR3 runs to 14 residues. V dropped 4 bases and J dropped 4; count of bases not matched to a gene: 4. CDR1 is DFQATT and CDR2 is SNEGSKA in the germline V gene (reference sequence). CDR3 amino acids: CSAKLAGAYNEQFF. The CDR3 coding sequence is TGCAGTGCTAAGCTAGCGGGAGCGTACAATGAGCAGTTCTTC.

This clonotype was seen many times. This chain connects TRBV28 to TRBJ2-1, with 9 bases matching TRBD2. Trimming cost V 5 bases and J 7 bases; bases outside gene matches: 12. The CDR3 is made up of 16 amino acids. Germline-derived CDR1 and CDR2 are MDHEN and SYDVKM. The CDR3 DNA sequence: TGTGCCAGCAGTGGGGGGGTAGCGGGAGTGGGTAATGAGCAGTTCTTC. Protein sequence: CASSGGVAGVGNEQFF. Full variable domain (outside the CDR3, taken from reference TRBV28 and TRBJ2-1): DVKVTQSSRYLVKRTGEKVFLECVQDMDHENMFWYRQDPGLGLRLIYFSYDVKMKEKGDIPEGYSVSREKKERFSLILESASTNQTSMYLCASSGGVAGVGNEQFFGPGTRLTVL.

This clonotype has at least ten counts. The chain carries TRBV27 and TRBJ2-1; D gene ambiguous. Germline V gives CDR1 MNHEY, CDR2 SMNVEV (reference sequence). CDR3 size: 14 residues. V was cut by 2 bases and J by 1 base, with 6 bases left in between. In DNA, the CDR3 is TGTGCCAGCAGTTTAACGCCTTCCTACAATGAGCAGTTCTTC. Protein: CASSLTPSYNEQFF.

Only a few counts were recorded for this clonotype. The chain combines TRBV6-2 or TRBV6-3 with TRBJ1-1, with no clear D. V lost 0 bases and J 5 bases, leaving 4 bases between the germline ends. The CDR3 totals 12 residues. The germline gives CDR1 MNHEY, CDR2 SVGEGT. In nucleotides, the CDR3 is TGTGCCAGCAGTTACTCGACAACTGAAGCTTTCTTT. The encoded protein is CASSYSTTEAFF.